This T cell receptor beta chain was documented in a study of post-analysis software for immune sequencing data. About the research overall: The cohort encompassed relapsing-remitting, secondary progressive and progressive-relapsing multiple sclerosis disease courses. Study results and caveats: Four or five TRBV segments were more frequent in patients than controls; TRBV5-6, TRBV5-1 and TRBV20-1 belonged to this group. Significantly lower normalized Chao1 diversity was found in patients with multiple sclerosis relative to controls. F measure clustering grouped samples strongly by preparation batch.

The V gene lost 0 bases and the J gene lost 5 bases, with 10 bases spanning the gap. CDR3 length: 14 residues. The V gene's germline CDR1 is MGHRA and CDR2 YSYEKL. There are many counts of this clonotype. Antigen unknown. Researchers reported that TCR beta cDNA libraries carried unique molecular identifiers. The authors obtained 540,000 or so cDNA molecules from about 0.94 to 9.7 million T cells. From the PCR reads, TCRdb called clonotypes with MiXCR, one entry per CDR3 protein. In the table there are under 200,000 distinct CDR3 sequences, approximately 30% of which are singletons. This TCR came from a girl aged 2-17 years with multiple sclerosis. The specimen sequenced was blood. The chain carries TRBV4-1 and TRBJ1-2, with a tentative D call TRBD1 (5 bases). The CDR3 DNA reads TGCGCCAGCAGCCAAGAATACAGGCCTTATGGCTACACCTTC. This encodes CASSQEYRPYGYTF.